This TCR beta chain was recovered during a study of post-analysis software for immune sequencing data. Whole-study results and caveats: Patients with multiple sclerosis recorded significantly lower normalized Chao1 diversity than controls, the study found. The study found TRBV5-6, TRBV5-1 and TRBV20-1 among 5 or 6 TRBV segments more frequent in patients than controls.

Prepared libraries of TCR beta cDNA carried unique molecular identifiers. Input populations of 1 to 10 million T cells gave rise to roughly 500,000 cDNA molecules. TCRdb reanalysed the PCR reads using MiXCR and keeps one entry per CDR3 protein. The sample shows hundreds of thousands of distinct CDR3 sequences, around 40% of them seen only once. With respect to this clonotype: Its target is unknown.

Germline CDR1 is DFQATT and CDR2 is SNEGSKA (reference sequence). The CDR3 is made up of 14 amino acids. Trimming left V 5 bases short and J 5 bases short, with 16 bases between. The chain couples TRBV20-1 to TRBJ2-1; D call uncertain. This clonotype was obtained from a girl aged 10 to 17 with multiple sclerosis. The specimen sequenced was blood. DNA of the CDR3: TGCAGTGCTCCTTTAACCCCTACCAACAATGAGCAGTTCTTC. It translates to CSAPLTPTNNEQFF.